This TCR beta chain was recorded in a study of CD8+CD57+ T cells in acquired aplastic anemia listed by TCRdb under 2018. Background for the entire study: Extracted DNA from sorted CD4+ and CD8+ cells averaged around 3.3 ug, ranging from about 0.18 to 27.4 ug. CD8+CD57+ expansion was defined as a frequency above the mean frequency observed in healthy subjects.

Profiling of TCR beta VDJ combinations and CDR3 sequences used genomic DNA as the template. An Illumina HiSeq 2000 was used for TCR repertoire sequencing. As for the authors' bioinformatics: TRBV/TRBJ rearrangement plots, CDR3 size and DJ length profiles, and Simpson's diversity index were used to evaluate the repertoires. Whichever DNA sequence was most abundant in the deep sequencing data was defined as the immunodominant clone. CDR3 amino acid sequences were checked for sharing between subjects and were compared against published repertoires and the VDJdb database. TCRdb took the public reads, trimmed them with fastp at Q25, ran MiXCR for clone calling and kept in-frame beta chains. CDR3 protein sequences are deduplicated, and each keeps its most common genes and DNA. The V and J calls were determined by TCRdb, not by the authors. For this sample there are around 430,000 distinct CDR3 sequences; less than 35% appear just once. 0.82% of the sample is held by the ten biggest clonotypes.

Patients chosen for sequencing had shown expansion of CD8+CD57+ cells by flow cytometry. Severe acquired aplastic anemia was diagnosed in all patients according to International Study of Aplastic Anemia and Agranulocytosis and Camitta criteria. Patients had received no therapy at the time of blood sampling. In this study, sorted CD4+ and CD8+ T cells from the blood of healthy subjects and of severe aplastic anemia patients had their TCR repertoires deep-sequenced. In the USA, patient enrollment took place under clinicaltrials.gov protocols 00001620, 01623167, 00001397, 00071045, 00081523 and 00961064. Ficoll-Paque density gradient centrifugation was used to isolate peripheral blood mononuclear cells. Before DNA extraction, CD4+ and CD8+ T cells were sorted by FACS or by magnetic beads. There are a few counts of this clonotype. Its antigen remains undetermined. Nothing much larger sits one base from this clone, and base qualities are not available.

The V and J ends are trimmed by 5 bases and 9 bases, leaving 10 bases between them. The CDR3 goes from the cysteine to the phenylalanine over 11 residues. Left in the record is the CDR3 DNA by itself, 33 bases read in frame from the first base. The germline V gene supplies CDR1 SNHLY and CDR2 FYNNEI. The full study reports these points: Some 30 CD8+ CDR3 sequences were shared between patients and controls but appeared highly expressed in patients and within their immunodominant clones. CD8+ Simpson's diversity did not differ significantly between patients and healthy controls (P=0.060).

The TCR originated in a human donor with aplastic anemia. The sequencing input was sorted CD4+, CD8+, or CD8+CD57+ T cells (not recorded which) from PBMCs. Here the chain combines TRBV2 and TRBJ1-1; no D segment can be confidently identified. In nucleotide form, the sequence is TGTGCCAGCAGTTTAACATTTCAAGCTTTCTTT. Its translation reads: CASSLTFQAFF.